This T cell receptor (beta chain) was sequenced in a study of tumor-infiltrating lymphocytes in primary liver carcinoma. Co-extracting RNA and DNA was done with about 17-31 mg of unsorted bulk tissue as input. Every patient had chronic HBV infection and was treatment-naive. CDR3 length: 19 residues. Per germline, CDR1 MNHNS and CDR2 SASEGT. Using a constant-region primer together with ProtoScript II reverse transcriptase, TCR beta cDNA was made from approximately 500 ng of total RNA. Generation of the TCR beta libraries relied on three nested multiplex PCR rounds using slightly modified ARM-PCR. The opening two PCR rounds, about 11 cycles each, paired TRBV1-TRBV30 forward primers with a C-beta reverse primer. TCRdb reprocessed the multiplex PCR reads with MiXCR, giving one entry per CDR3 protein. The data hold about 30,000 distinct CDR3 sequences, with roughly 77% observed a single time. Notes on this clonotype: At one boundary the junction diverges from the germline segment, which might be a read error.

Sequencing was performed on liver tumor tissue from sampling region 3. Subset reported: tumor region T3, left-lateral pole. The source of this sequence is a woman younger than 45 with primary liver carcinoma and hepatitis B virus infection. The chain links TRBV6-1 to TRBJ2-2, with D perhaps TRBD1 or TRBD2 (6 bases each). CDR3 sequence (DNA): TGTGCCAGCAGTGAAACCCTTCCCGGGGGCACCACGAACACCGGGGGGCTGTTTTTT. It yields the protein CASSETLPGGTTNTGGLFF.